The source of this T cell receptor beta chain is a study of B cell selection in AIRE deficiency (dated by TCRdb to about 2019). About the study as a whole: Researchers compared the TCRbeta repertoires of sorted blood CD4+ conventional T cells and regulatory T cells from AIRE-deficient patients with the corresponding repertoires from healthy controls. The TCR-sequenced cohort comprised roughly 5 AIRE-deficient APECED patients and roughly 5 healthy control donors.

As regards this clone: Its binding antigen is unknown. Per-base quality was not reported, and no clone a single base away is much larger than it.

Broader findings and caveats from the paper: Shared Treg sequences had shorter CDR3s, which reflects a bias toward rearrangements containing few non-templated nucleotide insertions. Among about 3,700 shared Treg TCRbeta sequences, 25% to 35% were shared exclusively among healthy donors and over 7% exclusively among patients, which suggests that Treg selection is less efficient in the absence of AIRE. Roughly 31% of the Treg TCRbeta sequences shared among healthy donors were found in patient Tconv cells, which suggests that Treg-biased clones were diverted into the Tconv compartment. TCRBV gene usage, CDR3 length and TCR diversity in Tconv and Treg cells from AIRE-deficient patients were found to be similar to those in cells from healthy donors. Only TCRbeta chains were sequenced; more than 30% of shared healthy-donor Treg sequences also occurred in healthy Tconv, possibly because of differing TCRalpha chains.

From the cysteine up to the phenylalanine, the CDR3 has a length of 16 residues. Only the CDR3 portion is preserved as DNA: 48 bases, with reading frame beginning at the first base. Taken from the germline V gene, the CDR1 and CDR2 loops are SGHRS and YFSETQ. V and J are trimmed by 3 bases and 6 bases, and the gene matches miss 9 bases of the junction. For sorting, conventional CD4 T cells were defined as CD4+CD127+ cells. The control samples were obtained from healthy donors who were not related to the patients. A FACSAria flow cytometer was used to sort the Tconv and Treg cells intended for TCRbeta sequencing. Sorted cells were collected into 5-ml round-bottom polystyrene tubes, and dry cell pellets were frozen at -80°C before sequencing. TCRbeta chain sequencing was performed with the immunoSEQ platform. The published analysis was carried out like this. Roughly 1x10^5 distinct in-frame TCRbeta sequences from patients and roughly 1.3x10^5 from healthy donors were obtained from pooled conventional T cell repertoires. Public Treg TCRbeta sequences were defined as those shared by two or more individuals and were then searched for in Tconv repertoires. Group differences were tested with Mann-Whitney U tests and Bonferroni-Dunn correction in GraphPad Prism 7.03. TCRdb took this table from immuneACCESS and kept in-frame rearrangements with V and J called. Such tables lack part of the clones; where checked against another copy, unresolved V genes explain under half of the gap, and the rest is unexplained. Clone size and V and J calls were adopted from that table, with D and trimming inferred from the DNA. Within this sample are about 24,000 clones, with 90% to 97% of them counted one time only. Jointly, the top ten make up roughly 0.16% of the sample.

The sequence links TRBV5-1 to TRBJ1-6, with 7 middle bases fitting TRBD1. This receptor was obtained from a human donor in good health. The sequencing sample was made of CD4+CD127+ conventional T cells sorted from PBMCs. CDR3 loop: CASSSDRVEVNSPLHF. The nucleotide sequence is given as TGCGCCAGCAGCTCTGACAGGGTCGAGGTTAATTCACCCCTCCACTTT.